One T cell receptor (beta chain) is described in this entry. Germline values: CDR1 SGHDT, CDR2 YYEEEE. This CDR3 has 15 amino acids. V lost 4 bases and J lost 1, with 14 bases in between. The data originate from a study of blood T cell repertoires in COVID-19. Study in general: Sites in the United States, Italy and Spain provided acute and convalescent COVID-19 samples. T cells, B-cell-depleted T cells, or PBMCs provided the cDNA or gDNA that served as material.

Authors' data handling: Amplification of reference gene primers provided the estimated nucleated cell counts. Clones were sequenced by immunoSEQ multiplex PCR, and TCRdb holds only the in-frame ones, with some missing. The D gene and trimming were derived from the DNA, and the V and J assignments and clone size from that table. The profile shows some 56,000 clones, around 84% of them singletons. Sequences were obtained from peripheral blood. The TCR originated in an elderly woman with acute or convalescent COVID-19. This chain uses TRBV5-6 with TRBJ1-1; D possibly corresponds to TRBD1 (6 bases). As DNA, the CDR3 is TGTGCCAGCAGCGGAGCGACAGGTAGGAACACTGAAGCTTTCTTT. It yields the protein CASSGATGRNTEAFF.